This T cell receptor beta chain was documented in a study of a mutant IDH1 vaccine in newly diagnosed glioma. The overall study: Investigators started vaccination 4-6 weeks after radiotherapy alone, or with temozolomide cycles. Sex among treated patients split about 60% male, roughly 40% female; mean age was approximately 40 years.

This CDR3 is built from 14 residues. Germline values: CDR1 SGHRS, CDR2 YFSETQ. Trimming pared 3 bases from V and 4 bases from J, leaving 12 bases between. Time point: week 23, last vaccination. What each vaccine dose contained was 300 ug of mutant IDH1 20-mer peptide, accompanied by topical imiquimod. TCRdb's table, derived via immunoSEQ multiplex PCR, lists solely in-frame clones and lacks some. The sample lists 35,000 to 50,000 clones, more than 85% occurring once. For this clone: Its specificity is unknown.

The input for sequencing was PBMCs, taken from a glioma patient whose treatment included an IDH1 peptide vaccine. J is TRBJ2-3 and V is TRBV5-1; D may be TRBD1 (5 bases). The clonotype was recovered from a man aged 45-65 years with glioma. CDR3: CASSSTVLADTQYF. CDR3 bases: TGCGCCAGCAGCTCGACAGTGCTCGCAGATACGCAGTATTTT.